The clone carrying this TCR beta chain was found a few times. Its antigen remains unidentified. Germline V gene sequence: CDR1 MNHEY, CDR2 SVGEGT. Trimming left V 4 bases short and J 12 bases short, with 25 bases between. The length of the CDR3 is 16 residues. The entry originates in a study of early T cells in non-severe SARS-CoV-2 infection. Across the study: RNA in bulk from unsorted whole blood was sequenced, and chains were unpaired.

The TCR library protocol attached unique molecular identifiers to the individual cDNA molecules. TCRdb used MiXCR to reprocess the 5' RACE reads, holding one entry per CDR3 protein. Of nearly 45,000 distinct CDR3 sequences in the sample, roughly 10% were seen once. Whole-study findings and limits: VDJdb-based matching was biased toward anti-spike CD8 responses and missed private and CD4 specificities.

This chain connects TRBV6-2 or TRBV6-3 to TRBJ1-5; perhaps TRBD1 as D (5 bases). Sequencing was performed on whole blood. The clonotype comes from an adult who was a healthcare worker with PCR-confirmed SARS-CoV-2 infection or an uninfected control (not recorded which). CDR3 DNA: TGTGCCAGCAGTTCCCCAGTACAGGCGAACCAAGGTGTCCAGCATTTT. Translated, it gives CASSSPVQANQGVQHF.